Below are 16 T cell receptor beta chains sequenced from a single sample in a study of cytomegalovirus exposure and HLA in healthy donors (dated by TCRdb to the late 2010s). To prepare the library, the immunoSEQ multiplex PCR assay was applied. For the multiplex PCR, a mixture combining 60 forward primers for TCR Vbeta segments and 13 reverse primers for TCR Jbeta segments was used. The source is immuneACCESS, and TCRdb retained only in-frame sequences with V and J called. Part of the clones is not carried over; for the studies checked, unresolved V genes explain less than half of this, and the remainder is unexplained. Here the sample has 100,000 to 150,000 clones; around 80% occur a single time. The ten largest clonotypes hold approximately 1.2% of the sample. The sequencing input was PBMCs. Receptors originate from a female donor in good health and CMV-seronegative.

Concerning this clone: Relative to the germline gene, one junction end is altered; a read error may explain this. The V and J genes are TRBV7-3 and TRBJ2-1, with 12 bases fitting TRBD2. CDR1 is SGHTA and CDR2 is FQGTGA in the germline V gene. This CDR3 region has 15 residues. The CDR3 loop is CASSVTSGGYNEQFF. The CDR3 bases are TGTGCCAGCAGCGTAACTAGCGGGGGGTACAATGAGCAGTTCTTC.

The chain recombines TRBV5-5 with TRBJ2-1; the match to TRBD1 covers 8 bases. The CDR3 is 15 residues long. The germline gives CDR1 SGHKS, CDR2 YYEKEE (reference sequence). Trimming cost V 2 bases and J 4 bases; bases outside gene matches: 5. For the CDR3, the DNA is TGTGCCAGCAGCTTTCTGGGACAGGAGTACAATGAGCAGTTCTTC. The encoded protein is CASSFLGQEYNEQFF.

This clone was picked up one time. V usage is TRBV12-1 and J usage is TRBJ2-2; the table's D call TRBD2 went unverified against the DNA. TRBV12-1 is a documented pseudogene. The CDR3 sequence is 18 residues long. CDR3 bases: TGTGCCAGCAGCTGGCCGGGACTAGCGGACACTAACACCGGGGAGCTGTTTTTT. It translates to CASSWPGLADTNTGELFF.

The V call is TRBV19, the J call TRBJ2-1; TRBD2 might be the D (5 bases). Germline lookup yields CDR1 LNHDA and CDR2 SQIVND (reference sequence). V dropped 5 bases and J dropped 2 bases, with 13 bases sitting between them. The CDR3 has 15 residues. The chain's CDR3 is CASSPYGETYNEQFF. CDR3 in DNA: TGTGCCAGTAGTCCCTACGGGGAGACCTACAATGAGCAGTTCTTC.

The chain has TRBV2 and TRBJ2-7; a possible D gene is TRBD2 (6 bases). From germline, CDR1 is SNHLY and CDR2 FYNNEI. V dropped 0 bases and J dropped 9 bases, with 12 bases sitting between them. CDR3 length: 13 residues. CDR3: CASSEALGGAQYF. CDR3 DNA: TGTGCCAGCAGTGAAGCGCTTGGAGGGGCGCAGTACTTC.

The chain is built from TRBV14 and TRBJ2-5; maybe TRBD2 (5 bases). CDR3 length: 15 residues. Germline CDR1 SGHDN, CDR2 FVKESK. Trimming left V 3 bases short and J 11 bases short, with 22 bases between. The CDR3: CASSQGLPWVWEQYF. CDR3 DNA: TGTGCCAGCAGCCAGGGTCTCCCCTGGGTCTGGGAGCAGTACTTC.

The rearrangement links TRBV5-4 to TRBJ2-1, with TRBD2 matching 7 bases. The CDR3 loop spans 16 amino acids. Germline CDR1 is SGHNT and CDR2 is YYREEE (reference sequence). The V segment lost 0 bases and the J segment 3 bases; nucleotides outside the gene matches: 6. The CDR3 sequence: CASSLETSINYNEQFF. In nucleotides, the CDR3 is TGTGCCAGCAGCTTGGAGACTAGCATCAACTACAATGAGCAGTTCTTC.

The CDR3 nucleotides read TGTGCCAGCACCCTGGACAGGGGGCTAAGCTACACCTTC. It translates to CASTLDRGLSYTF. The chain combines TRBV11-2 with TRBJ1-2; 11 positions match TRBD1. With V trimmed by 7 bases and J by 9 bases, 7 bases remained unmatched. The CDR3 has 13 residues. Germline loops: CDR1 SGHAT, CDR2 FQNNGV.

The chain joins TRBV7-6 to TRBJ2-2; 9 nucleotides line up with TRBD2. This CDR3 region has 16 residues. Losses at the gene ends were 1 base for V and 3 bases for J; bases not matched to a gene: 3. Germline CDR1 and CDR2: SGHVS and FNYEAQ. The chain's CDR3 is CASSLVVAGDTGELFF. CDR3 bases: TGTGCCAGCAGCTTAGTGGTAGCGGGGGACACCGGGGAGCTGTTTTTT.

This sequence joins TRBV11-3 and TRBJ2-2; D perhaps matches TRBD2 (7 bases). Germline loops: CDR1 SGHNT, CDR2 YENEEA. This CDR3 has 16 amino acids. The V gene lost 5 bases and the J gene lost 0 bases, with 13 bases spanning the gap. This chain's CDR3 is CASSKGGLANTGELFF. As DNA, the CDR3 is TGTGCCAGCAGCAAGGGGGGGCTAGCGAACACCGGGGAGCTGTTTTTT.

This clone has more than one count but fewer than ten. The gene calls are TRBV2 and TRBJ2-3, with 9 bases aligning to TRBD1. J gave up 5 bases and V 7 bases, and 7 bases lay outside the gene matches. Germline-derived CDR1 and CDR2 are SNHLY and FYNNEI. The CDR3 totals 14 residues. This CDR3 is CASKRNRGQDTQYF. DNA of the CDR3: TGTGCCAGCAAAAGGAACAGGGGGCAAGATACGCAGTATTTT.

This clone was seen a single time. The chain links TRBV28 to TRBJ2-7, with D perhaps TRBD1 (6 bases). Germline V gene data show CDR1 as MDHEN and CDR2 as SYDVKM. This CDR3 region has 15 residues. V lost 5 bases to trimming and J lost 5 bases, with 19 bases between them. CDR3 loop: CASSGGTSRNDEQYF. The CDR3, as DNA: TGTGCCAGCAGTGGTGGGACAAGCAGGAATGACGAGCAGTACTTC. The variable domain in full, with the rest retrieved from reference TRBV28 and TRBJ2-7, is DVKVTQSSRYLVKRTGEKVFLECVQDMDHENMFWYRQDPGLGLRLIYFSYDVKMKEKGDIPEGYSVSREKKERFSLILESASTNQTSMYLCASSGGTSRNDEQYFGPGTRLTVT.

This clone was recorded only once. CDR3 protein: CASSGRLGPGELFF. In DNA form, the CDR3 reads TGTGCCAGCAGCGGGAGATTAGGACCCGGGGAGCTGTTTTTT. V is TRBV7-3 and J is TRBJ2-2; possibly TRBD2 for D (5 bases). Per the germline V gene, CDR1 is SGHTA and CDR2 is FQGTGA. Trimming shortened V by 5 bases and J by 6 bases, and 13 bases separated the two germline ends. This CDR3 has 14 amino acids.

The rearrangement uses TRBV30 and TRBJ1-6, with 7 bases fitting TRBD1. V was clipped by 4 bases and J by 7 bases; unmatched bases: 4. Germline V gene data show CDR1 as GTSNPN and CDR2 as SVGIG (reference sequence). This CDR3 is 13 amino acids long. The CDR3, as DNA: TGTGCCTGGAAGGGGGCCGGCAATTCACCCCTCCACTTT. Amino acids: CAWKGAGNSPLHF.

This clone was seen a few times. The chain combines TRBV11-2 with TRBJ1-1, with 8 bases lining up with TRBD1. The CDR3 is 15 amino acids. Germline CDR1 and CDR2: SGHAT and FQNNGV. With V trimmed by 3 bases and J by 1 base, 4 bases remained unmatched. The CDR3 region has the DNA TGTGCCAGCAGCTTCAGGACAGGGTGGAACACTGAAGCTTTCTTT. This encodes CASSFRTGWNTEAFF.

This clone was counted between two and nine times. The chain recombines TRBV18 with TRBJ1-2; TRBD1 matches at 11 bases. Germline V gene data show CDR1 as KGHSH and CDR2 as LQKENI. Trimming cost V 4 bases and J 8 bases; bases outside gene matches: 6. The CDR3 has 14 amino acids. CDR3: CASSQDRGLKGYTF. The CDR3 DNA is TGTGCCAGCTCACAGGACAGGGGGCTGAAGGGCTACACCTTC.